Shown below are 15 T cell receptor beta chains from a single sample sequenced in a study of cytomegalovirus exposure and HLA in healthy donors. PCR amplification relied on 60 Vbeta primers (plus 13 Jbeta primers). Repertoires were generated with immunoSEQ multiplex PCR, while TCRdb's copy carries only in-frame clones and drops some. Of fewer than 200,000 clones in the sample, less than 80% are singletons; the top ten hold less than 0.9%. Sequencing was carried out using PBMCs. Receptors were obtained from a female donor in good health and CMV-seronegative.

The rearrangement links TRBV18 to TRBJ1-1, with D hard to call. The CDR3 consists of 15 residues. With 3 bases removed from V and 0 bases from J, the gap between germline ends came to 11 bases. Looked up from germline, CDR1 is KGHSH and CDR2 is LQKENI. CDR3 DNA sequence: TGTGCCAGCTCACCCTTCGCGGGCTTGAACACTGAAGCTTTCTTT. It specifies CASSPFAGLNTEAFF.

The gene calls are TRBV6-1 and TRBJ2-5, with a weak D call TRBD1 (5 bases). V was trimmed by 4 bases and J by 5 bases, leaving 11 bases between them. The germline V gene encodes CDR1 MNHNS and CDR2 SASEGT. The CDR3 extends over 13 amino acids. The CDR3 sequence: CASSGVNRETQYF. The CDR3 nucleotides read TGTGCCAGCAGTGGGGTCAACAGGGAGACCCAGTACTTC.

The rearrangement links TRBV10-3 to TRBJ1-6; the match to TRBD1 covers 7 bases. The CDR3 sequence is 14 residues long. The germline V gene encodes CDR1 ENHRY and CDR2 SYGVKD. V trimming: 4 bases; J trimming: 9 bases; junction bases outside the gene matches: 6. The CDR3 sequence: CAISADRVGSPLHF. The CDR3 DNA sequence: TGTGCCATCAGTGCCGACAGGGTCGGTTCACCCCTCCACTTT.

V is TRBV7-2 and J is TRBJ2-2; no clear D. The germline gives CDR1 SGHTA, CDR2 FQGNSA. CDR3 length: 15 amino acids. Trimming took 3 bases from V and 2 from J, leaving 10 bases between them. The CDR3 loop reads CASSFPRHNTGELFF. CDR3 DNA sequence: TGTGCCAGCAGCTTCCCCCGACATAACACCGGGGAGCTGTTTTTT.

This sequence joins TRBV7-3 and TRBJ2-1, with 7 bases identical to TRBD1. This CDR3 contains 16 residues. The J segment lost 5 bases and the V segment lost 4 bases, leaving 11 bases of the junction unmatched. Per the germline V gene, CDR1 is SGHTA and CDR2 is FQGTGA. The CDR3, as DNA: TGTGCCAGCAGCTCCCAAGGCAGGGGGTGGAACAATGAGCAGTTCTTC. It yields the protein CASSSQGRGWNNEQFF.

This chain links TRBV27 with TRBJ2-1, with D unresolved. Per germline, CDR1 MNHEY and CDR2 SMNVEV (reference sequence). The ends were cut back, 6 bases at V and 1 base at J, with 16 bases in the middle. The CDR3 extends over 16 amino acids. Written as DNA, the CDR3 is TGTGCCAGCAGAACACAAACCGACATTTCCTACAATGAGCAGTTCTTC. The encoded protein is CASRTQTDISYNEQFF.

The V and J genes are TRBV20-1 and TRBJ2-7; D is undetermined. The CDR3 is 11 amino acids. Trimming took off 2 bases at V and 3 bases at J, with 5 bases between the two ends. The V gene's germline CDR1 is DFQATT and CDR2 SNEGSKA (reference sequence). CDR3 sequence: CSARLDYEQYF. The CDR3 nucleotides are TGCAGTGCTAGACTAGACTACGAGCAGTACTTC.

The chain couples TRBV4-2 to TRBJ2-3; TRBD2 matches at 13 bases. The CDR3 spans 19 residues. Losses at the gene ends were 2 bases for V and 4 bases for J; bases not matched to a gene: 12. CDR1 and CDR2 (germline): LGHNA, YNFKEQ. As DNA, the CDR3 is TGTGCCAGCAGCCAACTCGGACTAGCGGGAGAGAAGTTTGCAGATACGCAGTATTTT. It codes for CASSQLGLAGEKFADTQYF.

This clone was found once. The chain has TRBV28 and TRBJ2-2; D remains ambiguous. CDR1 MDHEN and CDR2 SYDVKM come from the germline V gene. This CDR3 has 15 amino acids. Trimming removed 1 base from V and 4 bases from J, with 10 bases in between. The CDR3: CASSLSGYSTGELFF. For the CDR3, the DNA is TGTGCCAGCAGTTTATCTGGTTATAGCACCGGGGAGCTGTTTTTT. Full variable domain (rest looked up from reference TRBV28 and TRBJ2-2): DVKVTQSSRYLVKRTGEKVFLECVQDMDHENMFWYRQDPGLGLRLIYFSYDVKMKEKGDIPEGYSVSREKKERFSLILESASTNQTSMYLCASSLSGYSTGELFFGEGSRLTVL.

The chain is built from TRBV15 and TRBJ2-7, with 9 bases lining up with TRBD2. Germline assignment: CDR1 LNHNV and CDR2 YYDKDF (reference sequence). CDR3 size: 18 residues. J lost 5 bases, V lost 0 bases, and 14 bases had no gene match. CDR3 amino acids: CATSRETGTSSTQNEQYF. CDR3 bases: TGTGCCACCAGCAGAGAAACCGGGACTAGCTCGACACAGAACGAGCAGTACTTC. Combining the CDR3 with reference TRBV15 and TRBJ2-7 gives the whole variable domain DAMVIQNPRYQVTQFGKPVTLSCSQTLNHNVMYWYQQKSSQAPKLLFHYYDKDFNNEADTPDNFQSRRPNTSFCFLDIRSPGLGDTAMYLCATSRETGTSSTQNEQYFGPGTRLTVT.

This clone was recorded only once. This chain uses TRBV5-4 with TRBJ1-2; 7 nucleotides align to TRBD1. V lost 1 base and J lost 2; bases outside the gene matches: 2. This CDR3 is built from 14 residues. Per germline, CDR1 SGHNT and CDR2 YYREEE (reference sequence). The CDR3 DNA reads TGTGCCAGCAGCTTGCAGGGACAGAACTATGGCTACACCTTC. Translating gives CASSLQGQNYGYTF.

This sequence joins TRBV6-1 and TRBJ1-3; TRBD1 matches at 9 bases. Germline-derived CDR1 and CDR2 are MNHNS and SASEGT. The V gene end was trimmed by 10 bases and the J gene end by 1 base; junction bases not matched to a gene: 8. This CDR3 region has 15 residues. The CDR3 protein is CATYPGQGSGNTIYF. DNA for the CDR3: TGTGCCACCTACCCGGGACAGGGATCTGGAAACACCATATATTTT.

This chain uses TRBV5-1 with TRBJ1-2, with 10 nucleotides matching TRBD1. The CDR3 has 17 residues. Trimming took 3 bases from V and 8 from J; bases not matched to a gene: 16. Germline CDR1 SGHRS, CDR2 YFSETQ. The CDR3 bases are TGCGCCAGCAGCTCATCCCAGACAGGGGGCGCGCGTCGGGGCTACACCTTC. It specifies CASSSSQTGGARRGYTF.

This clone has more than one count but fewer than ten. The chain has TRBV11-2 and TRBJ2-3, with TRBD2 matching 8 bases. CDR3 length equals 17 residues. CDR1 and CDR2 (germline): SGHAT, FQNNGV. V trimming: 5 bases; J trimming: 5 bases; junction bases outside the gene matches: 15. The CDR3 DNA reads TGTGCCAGCAGCCTTCCCTACGGCGGGGGGATGGGAGATACGCAGTATTTT. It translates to CASSLPYGGGMGDTQYF.

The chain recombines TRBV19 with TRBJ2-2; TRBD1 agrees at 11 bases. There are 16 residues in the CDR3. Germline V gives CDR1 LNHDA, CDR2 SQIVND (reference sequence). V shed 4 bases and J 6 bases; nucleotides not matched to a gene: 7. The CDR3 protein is CASSRRGQGVAGELFF. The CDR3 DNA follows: TGTGCCAGTAGTAGGAGGGGACAGGGGGTCGCCGGGGAGCTGTTTTTT.